The 14 T cell receptor beta chains presented below share a single source sample, sequenced in a study of blood T cell repertoires in COVID-19. The protocol was immunoSEQ multiplex PCR, while the TCRdb copy is restricted to in-frame clones and leaves out a portion. The sample contains roughly 290,000 clones, roughly 90% of which appear only once. Sequenced material: peripheral blood. The receptors here all came from a man aged 25 to 40 with acute or convalescent COVID-19.

This chain links TRBV11-3 with TRBJ2-7, with a weak D call TRBD2 (6 bases). Germline values: CDR1 SGHNT, CDR2 YENEEA. V was shortened by 8 bases and J by 5 bases, with 22 bases between the two germline ends. The CDR3 runs 15 residues. The CDR3 spells CASGIYGGTGNEQYF. Written as DNA, the CDR3 is TGTGCCAGCGGAATTTACGGGGGAACGGGAAACGAGCAGTACTTC.

V usage is TRBV7-2 and J usage is TRBJ2-2; 8 bases align to TRBD1. The germline gives CDR1 SGHTA, CDR2 FQGNSA. The V and J ends lost 4 bases and 1 base, in that order; junction bases with no gene match: 8. The CDR3 length is 17 residues. In nucleotides, the CDR3 is TGTGCCAGCAGCTACCTTTTCGGACAGGGGAACACCGGGGAGCTGTTTTTT. Residues: CASSYLFGQGNTGELFF.

The rearrangement links TRBV10-1 to TRBJ2-3; 12 positions agree with TRBD2. The J segment lost 6 bases and the V segment lost 5 bases, leaving 9 bases of the junction unmatched. CDR3 length: 16 amino acids. The V gene's germline CDR1 is WNHNN and CDR2 SYGVQD (reference sequence). The CDR3 sequence: CASSRLAGDSGDTQYF. CDR3 nucleotide sequence: TGCGCCAGCAGTCGACTAGCGGGAGATTCGGGGGATACGCAGTATTTT.

This clone was found once. V usage is TRBV27 and J usage is TRBJ1-6, with D possibly being TRBD1 (5 bases). The CDR3 runs to 14 residues. Trimming stripped 4 bases from V and 10 bases from J, with 14 bases between. Germline values: CDR1 MNHEY, CDR2 SMNVEV (reference sequence). The DNA for the CDR3 is TGTGCCAGCAGTTCCGGGCAGGGATGGTCACCCCTCCACTTT. Residues: CASSSGQGWSPLHF.

The CDR3 loop is CAPCTGKPPEQYF. In DNA form, the CDR3 reads TGTGCCCCGTGTACAGGGAAGCCCCCCGAGCAGTACTTC. V and J are TRBV25-1 and TRBJ2-7, with a possible D match to TRBD1 (6 bases). The CDR3 has 13 residues. V shed 11 bases and J shed 6 bases, with 20 bases lying between them. Germline CDR1 reads MGHDK; CDR2 reads SYGVNS.

This clone has more than one count but fewer than ten. The chain joins TRBV27 to TRBJ2-7; 7 bases map to TRBD1. With V trimmed by 7 bases and J by 7 bases, 10 bases remained unmatched. Germline values: CDR1 MNHEY, CDR2 SMNVEV (reference sequence). CDR3 size: 13 residues. CDR3 region: CASKEQGNPEQYF. CDR3 DNA sequence: TGTGCCAGCAAAGAACAGGGGAACCCAGAGCAGTACTTC.

The genes are TRBV11-2 and TRBJ1-2; perhaps TRBD1 as D (5 bases). This CDR3 is 15 amino acids long. V gave up 0 bases and J gave up 8 bases, with 16 bases separating them. Germline V gene lookup returns CDR1 SGHAT and CDR2 FQNNGV. Written as DNA, the CDR3 is TGTGCCAGCAGCTTAGATCTTGGACACCAGAGGGGCTACACCTTC. Amino acid sequence: CASSLDLGHQRGYTF. The full variable domain, rest sourced from reference TRBV11-2 and TRBJ1-2, is EAGVAQSPRYKIIEKRQSVAFWCNPISGHATLYWYQQILGQGPKLLIQFQNNGVVDDSQLPKDRFSAERLKGVDSTLKIQPAKLEDSAVYLCASSLDLGHQRGYTFGSGTRLTVV.

The chain carries TRBV9 and TRBJ2-3, with TRBD2 identical over 11 bases. V gave up 4 bases and J gave up 6 bases; unmatched junction bases: 10. The CDR3 is made up of 16 amino acids. Germline V CDR1 and CDR2: SGDLS, YYNGEE. The CDR3 loop reads CASSSDSGGAWDTQYF. CDR3 sequence (DNA): TGTGCCAGCAGCTCTGATAGCGGGGGGGCATGGGATACGCAGTATTTT. Supplemented by reference TRBV9 and TRBJ2-3, the full variable domain reads DSGVTQTPKHLITATGQRVTLRCSPRSGDLSVYWYQQSLDQGLQFLIQYYNGEERAKGNILERFSAQQFPDLHSELNLSSLELGDSALYFCASSSDSGGAWDTQYFGPGTRLTVL.

This rearrangement joins TRBV5-1 to TRBJ1-4; TRBD1 matches 10 bases. CDR1 and CDR2 from the germline V gene are SGHRS and YFSETQ. Trimming removed 4 bases from V and 5 bases from J; junction bases left unmatched: 5. This CDR3 comprises 15 residues. CDR3 sequence: CASSPTGGWNEKLFF. The CDR3 DNA follows: TGCGCCAGCAGCCCGACAGGGGGCTGGAATGAAAAACTGTTTTTT.

The chain carries TRBV28 and TRBJ1-4; the D gene is possibly TRBD1 (6 bases). Trimming took 2 bases from V and 8 from J, leaving 15 bases between them. The CDR3 totals 15 residues. Germline CDR1 is MDHEN and CDR2 is SYDVKM. The CDR3 here is CASSLTGGRREKLFF. The CDR3 DNA follows: TGTGCCAGCAGTTTAACCGGGGGGCGCAGGGAAAAACTGTTTTTT.

V is TRBV6-5 and J is TRBJ1-1; possible D gene TRBD1, 6 bases. V lost 6 bases and J lost 7, with 18 bases in between. This CDR3 contains 14 residues. Germline CDR1 reads MNHEY; CDR2 reads SVGAGI. The DNA for the CDR3 is TGTGCCAGCAGGTTGACAGGTGAAGGGGGTGAAGCTTTCTTT. Translation: CASRLTGEGGEAFF.

The rearrangement links TRBV3-1 (or the pseudogene TRBV3-2) to TRBJ2-5; D is possibly TRBD2 (5 bases). CDR1 LGHDT and CDR2 YNNKEL come from the germline V gene (reference sequence). The CDR3 runs to 15 residues. With 2 bases removed from V and 0 bases from J, the gap between germline ends came to 10 bases. CDR3 sequence: CASSQRASNQETQYF. Written as DNA, the CDR3 is TGTGCCAGCAGCCAACGTGCTAGCAACCAAGAGACCCAGTACTTC.

The rearrangement uses TRBV2 and TRBJ2-1, with D possibly matching TRBD2 (5 bases). Germline loops: CDR1 SNHLY, CDR2 FYNNEI. The CDR3 extends over 13 amino acids. V was shortened by 3 bases and J by 13 bases, with 16 bases between the two germline ends. CDR3 sequence (DNA): TGTGCCAGCAGTGAGCTCCCGCGGCGGGTCCAGTTCTTC. Amino acids: CASSELPRRVQFF.

V and J are TRBV9 and TRBJ1-2; D possibly corresponds to TRBD1 (5 bases). The V gene lost 2 bases and the J gene lost 5 bases, with 16 bases spanning the gap. This CDR3 is built from 15 residues. Germline CDR1 is SGDLS and CDR2 is YYNGEE. The CDR3 region has the DNA TGTGCCAGCAGCGTCGCCCCGGGACTGAGTTATGGCTACACCTTC. Its translation: CASSVAPGLSYGYTF.